This TCR beta chain was recovered during a study of OX40 agonist ivuxolimab in advanced cancers. Trimming pared 0 bases from V and 2 bases from J, leaving 22 bases between. Germline assignment: CDR1 GTSNPN and CDR2 SVGIG (reference sequence). The CDR3 runs to 18 residues. With autoimmune disease history or systemic immunosuppression, patients were excluded. Here immunoSEQ multiplex PCR was the method, and the copy in TCRdb shows in-frame clones only, minus some. The data contain fewer than 85,000 clones, about 86% of them singletons. The V and J genes are TRBV30 and TRBJ1-2; D ambiguous. Material: CD4+ or CD8+ T cells sorted from blood, obtained in a trial of the OX40 agonist ivuxolimab. The sequence was obtained from an adult with an advanced solid tumor such as melanoma, head and neck, liver or kidney cancer. CDR3 residues: CAWSVELAIAGPNYGYTF. CDR3 bases: TGTGCCTGGAGTGTAGAGTTGGCTATCGCAGGACCCAACTATGGCTACACCTTC.